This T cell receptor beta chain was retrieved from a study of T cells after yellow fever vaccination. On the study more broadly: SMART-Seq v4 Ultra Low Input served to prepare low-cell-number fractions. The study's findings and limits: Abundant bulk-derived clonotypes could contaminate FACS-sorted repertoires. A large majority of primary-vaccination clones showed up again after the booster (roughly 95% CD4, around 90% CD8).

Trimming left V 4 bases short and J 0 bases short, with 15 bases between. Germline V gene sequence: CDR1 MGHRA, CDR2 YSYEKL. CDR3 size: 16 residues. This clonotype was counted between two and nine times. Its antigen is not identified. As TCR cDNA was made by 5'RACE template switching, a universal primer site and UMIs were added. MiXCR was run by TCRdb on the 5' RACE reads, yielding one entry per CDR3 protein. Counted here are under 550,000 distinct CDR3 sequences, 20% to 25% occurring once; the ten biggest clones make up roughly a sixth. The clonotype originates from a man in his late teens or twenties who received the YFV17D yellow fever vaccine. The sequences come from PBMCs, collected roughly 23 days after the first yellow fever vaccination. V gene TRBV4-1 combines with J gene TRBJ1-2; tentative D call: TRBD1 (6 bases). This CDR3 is CASSPRQGKANYGYTF. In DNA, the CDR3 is TGCGCCAGCAGCCCCCGCCAGGGGAAAGCTAACTATGGCTACACCTTC.